A selection of T cell receptor beta chains follows, all from one sample in a study of T cell repertoires in ileal Crohn's disease. Some clones are missing from TCRdb's copy, which holds only in-frame ones; the method was immunoSEQ multiplex PCR. The sample includes tens of thousands of clones, approximately 78% seen only once; the top ten take less than 7%. The sample consisted of ileal tissue. These receptors all stem from an adult with Crohn's disease. Each CDR3 is given with its conserved first and last residue. The D gene is left open where the match is weak. Clone size appears in some rows only: once, few, many, or a class for an expanded clone.

NA	TRBV19	TRBJ2-5	15	NA	CASSLMTDSMGTQYF	TGTGCCAGTAGTCTAATGACGGACTCCATGGGGACCCAGTACTTC
TRBD1	TRBV7-6	TRBJ2-7	16	NA	CASSNLPGQGSFEQYF	TGTGCCAGCAGCAACCTCCCGGGACAGGGCAGTTTCGAGCAGTACTTC
NA	TRBV9	TRBJ1-1	13	few	CASSVVVGQEAFF	TGTGCCAGCAGCGTAGTAGTGGGACAAGAAGCTTTCTTT
NA	TRBV6-6	TRBJ1-4	16	NA	CASSYSKPSMSEKLFF	TGTGCCAGCAGTTACTCGAAACCCTCCATGAGTGAAAAACTGTTTTTT
NA	TRBV4-1	TRBJ2-3	14	once	CASSQGLNTDTQYF	TGCGCCAGCAGCCAAGGACTGAACACAGATACGCAGTATTTT
NA	TRBV5-4	TRBJ1-2	15	NA	CASSSSHRSKKIYTF	TGTGCCAGCAGCTCCTCTCACCGGTCAAAAAAGATCTACACCTTC
NA	TRBV11-2	TRBJ1-5	14	NA	CASSLDFREGPQHF	TGTGCCAGCAGCTTAGATTTCCGGGAAGGGCCCCAGCATTTT
NA	TRBV7-2	TRBJ1-5	12	NA	CASSFPYGAQHF	TGTGCCAGCAGCTTTCCTTACGGGGCCCAGCATTTT
TRBD1	TRBV11-3	TRBJ2-2	16	NA	CASMNRDRGQDGELFF	TGTGCCAGTATGAACCGGGACAGGGGGCAGGACGGGGAGCTGTTTTTT
NA	TRBV25-1	TRBJ1-6	14	NA	CASSDRFYNSPLHF	TGTGCCAGCAGCGACAGGTTCTATAATTCACCCCTCCACTTT
TRBD1	TRBV9	TRBJ1-2	13	NA	CASSVTGSYGYTF	TGTGCCAGCAGCGTGACAGGGAGCTATGGCTACACCTTC
TRBD2	TRBV10-2	TRBJ2-5	16	NA	CASTGAASGGQETQYF	TGCGCCAGCACCGGAGCGGCTAGCGGGGGACAAGAGACCCAGTACTTC
NA	TRBV6-5	TRBJ1-1	14	NA	CASSYGAVNTEAFF	TGTGCCAGCAGTTACGGTGCAGTGAACACTGAAGCTTTCTTT
NA	TRBV30	TRBJ1-1	13	NA	CAWSRGGISEAFF	TGTGCCTGGAGCCGGGGGGGTATCTCTGAAGCTTTCTTT
NA	TRBV10-3	TRBJ2-3	13	NA	CAISEEGSDTQYF	TGTGCCATCAGTGAGGAGGGCTCAGATACGCAGTATTTT
NA	TRBV12-5	TRBJ1-1	14	NA	CASGLVDSGTEAFF	TGTGCTAGTGGTTTGGTGGACAGCGGCACTGAAGCTTTCTTT
NA	TRBV5-6	TRBJ1-3	17	once	CASSLAQGPHSGNTIYF	TGTGCCAGCAGCTTGGCGCAGGGCCCTCACTCTGGAAACACCATATATTTT
TRBD1	TRBV7-8	TRBJ2-2	15	NA	CASSLVGQYTGELFF	TGTGCCAGCAGCTTAGTGGGACAGTACACCGGGGAGCTGTTTTTT
NA	TRBV10-3	TRBJ1-5	14	NA	CAIRGGLGNQPQHF	TGTGCCATCAGGGGGGGGTTGGGCAATCAGCCCCAGCATTTT
TRBD1	TRBV5-4	TRBJ2-7	14	NA	CASSPGQGYDEQYF	TGTGCCAGCAGCCCGGGACAGGGGTACGACGAGCAGTACTTC
NA	TRBV5-8	TRBJ1-6	14	NA	CASRKTDNNSPLHF	TGTGCCAGCAGGAAGACAGATAATAATTCACCCCTCCACTTT
NA	TRBV5-4	TRBJ2-2	12	once	CASSRGDGELFF	TGTGCCAGCAGCCGAGGAGACGGGGAGCTGTTTTTT
NA	TRBV29-1	TRBJ1-2	13	NA	CSVERTEVYGYTF	TGCAGCGTTGAAAGGACAGAAGTCTATGGCTACACCTTC
TRBD1	TRBV5-1	TRBJ2-1	16	NA	CASSLEVLDRLNEQFF	TGCGCCAGCAGCTTGGAGGTTCTGGACAGGCTCAATGAGCAGTTCTTC
TRBD2	TRBV9	TRBJ2-2	14	NA	CASSVRAGAGELFF	TGTGCCAGCAGCGTAAGAGCGGGGGCCGGGGAGCTGTTTTTT
TRBD1	TRBV5-8	TRBJ1-2	14	NA	CASSDRGQFSGYTF	TGTGCCAGCAGCGACAGGGGCCAGTTTTCTGGCTACACCTTC
NA	TRBV28	TRBJ2-2	15	few	CASSLWGALGGELFF	TGTGCCAGCAGTTTATGGGGGGCGCTCGGCGGGGAGCTGTTTTTT
NA	TRBV6-1	TRBJ1-1	15	NA	CASKKPGSLYGWAFF	TGTGCCAGCAAAAAGCCGGGATCCCTGTACGGTTGGGCTTTCTTT
TRBD1	TRBV28	TRBJ1-2	14	NA	CASSLDREDYGYTF	TGTGCCAGCAGTTTGGACAGGGAAGACTATGGCTACACCTTC
NA	TRBV18	TRBJ2-5	13	NA	CASSPLALETQYF	TGTGCCAGCTCACCGCTAGCTTTGGAGACCCAGTACTTC
NA	TRBV30	TRBJ1-4	11	NA	CASQGNEKLFF	TGTGCCTCACAGGGTAATGAAAAACTGTTTTTT
TRBD1	TRBV6-1	TRBJ1-5	14	NA	CASSDDRVGQPQHF	TGTGCCAGCAGTGACGACAGGGTTGGTCAGCCCCAGCATTTT